The source of this T cell receptor (beta chain) is a study of blood T cell repertoires in COVID-19. Study in general: COVID-19 samples collected from the United States, Italy and Spain covered acute and convalescent phases. T cells, B-cell-depleted T cells, or PBMCs provided the cDNA or gDNA that served as material.

Per the original data handling: Estimation of nucleated cell counts was performed using reference gene primer amplification. Produced via immunoSEQ multiplex PCR; TCRdb's table is partial and in-frame only. V, J and clone size are taken as reported in that table, and D and trimming were inferred from the DNA itself. This sample carries roughly 300,000 clones, 80% to 90% of them seen once, and the ten largest clones take about 6.8%. The germline gives CDR1 MGHDK, CDR2 SYGVNS. This CDR3 region has 17 residues. Trimming took 2 bases from V and 5 from J; bases not matched to a gene: 10. Sequencing was done on a sample of peripheral blood. This receptor was obtained from a man younger than 30 who had recovered from COVID-19. The chain employs TRBV25-1 and TRBJ2-3; 10 bases map to TRBD2. The DNA for the CDR3 is TGTGCCAGCAGTGAACTAACTAGCGGGGACATCGGAGATACGCAGTATTTT. Translation gives CASSELTSGDIGDTQYF.